Given below is one TCR beta chain in context. The record originates from a study of blood T cell repertoires in COVID-19. About the study: Samples taken during acute and convalescent COVID-19 were collected in the United States, Italy and Spain. The analysed material was cDNA or gDNA that came from T cells, B-cell-depleted T cells, or PBMCs.

The germline V gene encodes CDR1 SEHNR and CDR2 FQNEAQ (reference sequence). Trimming left V 5 bases short and J 4 bases short, with 14 bases between. This CDR3 contains 15 residues. The authors' processing: Estimation of nucleated cell counts relied on the amplification of reference gene primers. Method: immunoSEQ multiplex PCR; TCRdb's copy keeps in-frame clones and lacks some. V and J calls and clone size follow that table, whereas D and trimming were derived from the DNA. Here the sample spans some 200,000 clones, about 91% being singletons. Source material: peripheral blood. The sequence was collected from a young man with active or convalescent COVID-19. The genes are TRBV7-9 and TRBJ2-2, with a possible D match to TRBD2 (6 bases). The CDR3 bases are TGTGCCAGCAGCCAAGACAGAGCGGGCACCGGGGAGCTGTTTTTT. Translating it yields CASSQDRAGTGELFF.